A single sample gave rise to the 30 T cell receptor beta chains below, sequenced in a study of T cells in Graves' hyperthyroidism and ophthalmopathy. Researchers took RNA transcripts and amplified the TCR beta CDR3 regions from them. The HTBI primer set drove a first-round RT-PCR of the TCR CDR3. TCRdb reprocessed the multiplex PCR reads with MiXCR, giving one entry per CDR3 protein. The repertoire holds some 500,000 distinct CDR3 sequences, with 15% to 20% as singletons. Sequencing was performed on blood. The receptor set was obtained from a young woman with Graves' ophthalmopathy.

The V and J genes are TRBV11-2 and TRBJ2-1; D gene unclear. In germline, CDR1 is SGHAT, CDR2 FQNNGV. The CDR3 loop spans 18 amino acids. V gave up 0 bases and J gave up 0 bases, with 15 bases separating them. Here the CDR3 reads CASSLDLARRSSYNEQFF. DNA for the CDR3: TGTGCCAGCAGCTTAGATCTGGCGCGGAGAAGCTCCTACAATGAGCAGTTCTTC.

This clonotype was recorded at least ten times. The rearrangement uses TRBV20-1 and TRBJ2-3; 7 positions agree with TRBD2. The germline V gene has CDR1 DFQATT and CDR2 SNEGSKA (reference sequence). The CDR3 has 18 residues. Germline trimming cut 1 base from V and 2 bases from J; bases unmatched to any gene: 15. CDR3 nucleotide sequence: TGCAGTGCTAGAGCGATGGCGACGGGAGGAAATCCCACAGATACGCAGTATTTT. It specifies CSARAMATGGNPTDTQYF.

This clonotype came up a few times. The chain has TRBV20-1 and TRBJ1-1, with D possibly TRBD1 on 5 matching bases. The germline V gene encodes CDR1 DFQATT and CDR2 SNEGSKA (reference sequence). The CDR3 extends over 16 amino acids. V gave up 4 bases and J gave up 8 bases, with 26 bases separating them. CDR3: CSAIMQGGSGRTEAFF. In nucleotides, the CDR3 is TGCAGTGCTATAATGCAGGGAGGATCGGGTAGGACCGAAGCTTTCTTT.

This clonotype was picked up many times. The chain has TRBV10-3 and TRBJ2-3; 11 positions agree with TRBD2. The junction had 7 bases not matched to a gene; V was cut back by 4 bases and J by 4 bases. Germline-derived CDR1 and CDR2 are ENHRY and SYGVKD. The CDR3 runs 16 residues. CDR3 in amino acids: CAISGTSGRSADTQYF. The CDR3 bases are TGTGCCATCAGTGGCACTAGCGGGAGATCGGCAGATACGCAGTATTTT.

This clonotype was found once. The chain has TRBV9 and TRBJ2-1; tentatively, D is TRBD1 (6 bases). CDR1 and CDR2 (germline): SGDLS, YYNGEE. Trimming cost V 0 bases and J 2 bases, with 12 bases left between them. The CDR3 sequence is 16 residues long. This CDR3 reads CASSVAPGATYNEQFF. The CDR3 nucleotides are TGTGCCAGCAGCGTAGCCCCAGGGGCGACCTACAATGAGCAGTTCTTC.

The rearrangement links TRBV6-4 to TRBJ2-1, with D maybe TRBD1 (6 bases). Matching the DNA end better, TRBJ2-7 makes the J call doubtful. The CDR3 has 13 amino acids. Germline V gene sequence: CDR1 MRHNA, CDR2 SNTAGT. CDR3 in amino acids: CASSGQIYNEQYF. Here the CDR3 DNA reads TGTGCCAGCAGCGGACAGATTTACAATGAGCAGTACTTC.

This clonotype has at least ten counts. The chain recombines TRBV20-1 with TRBJ2-3; TRBD2 matches 7 bases. This CDR3 is built from 17 residues. Germline-derived CDR1 and CDR2 are DFQATT and SNEGSKA (reference sequence). Trimming cost V 0 bases and J 0 bases; bases outside gene matches: 9. The CDR3 DNA is TGCAGTGCTAGAGAGGTGGTAGCGGGCCTGAGCACAGATACGCAGTATTTT. Translating gives CSAREVVAGLSTDTQYF.

The V call is TRBV27, the J call TRBJ2-6, with TRBD2 matching 14 bases. Trimming cost V 4 bases and J 1 base; bases outside gene matches: 3. Germline V gene lookup returns CDR1 MNHEY and CDR2 SMNVEV (reference sequence). CDR3 length: 18 residues. CDR3 protein: CASSYGLAGGSGANVLTF. CDR3 bases: TGTGCCAGCAGTTACGGACTAGCGGGAGGATCTGGGGCCAACGTCCTGACTTTC.

Only a few counts were recorded for this clonotype. The chain recombines TRBV7-2 with TRBJ2-7; 8 bases are shared with TRBD2. Germline trimming cut 5 bases from V and 6 bases from J; bases unmatched to any gene: 9. Per germline, CDR1 SGHTA and CDR2 FQGNSA. The CDR3 totals 14 residues. CDR3 sequence: CASSPAGDPREQYF. The CDR3 DNA sequence: TGTGCCAGCAGCCCAGCGGGGGATCCCCGCGAGCAGTACTTC.

This clonotype was observed at least ten times. The rearrangement links TRBV28 to TRBJ2-2; 7 bases are a match to TRBD1. V gave up 1 base and J gave up 5 bases; unmatched junction bases: 7. Germline V gene data show CDR1 as MDHEN and CDR2 as SYDVKM. The CDR3 is 16 amino acids. DNA of the CDR3: TGTGCCAGCAGTTTATTTCAACAGGGGTTGACCGGGGAGCTGTTTTTT. Protein product: CASSLFQQGLTGELFF.

This chain joins TRBV9 and TRBJ2-7, with 7 bases lining up with TRBD2. V shed 3 bases, J shed 1 base, and the junction held 7 bases outside the gene matches. CDR1 SGDLS and CDR2 YYNGEE come from the germline V gene. The CDR3 extends over 15 amino acids. For the CDR3, the DNA is TGTGCCAGCAGCGACAATCCTAGCGGATCCTACGAGCAGTACTTC. Translated, it gives CASSDNPSGSYEQYF.

This clonotype was detected ten times or more. V and J are TRBV5-1 and TRBJ2-3; the match to TRBD1 covers 9 bases. This CDR3 has 17 amino acids. CDR1 is SGHRS, CDR2 YFSETQ, per germline. Trimming cost V 0 bases and J 4 bases; bases outside gene matches: 9. This CDR3 reads CASSLAPGQGDPDTQYF. The CDR3 DNA follows: TGCGCCAGCAGCTTGGCCCCGGGACAGGGTGATCCAGATACGCAGTATTTT.

This clonotype was recorded at least ten times. The V and J genes are TRBV27 and TRBJ2-7, with 7 nucleotides matching TRBD1. Germline-derived CDR1 and CDR2 are MNHEY and SMNVEV (reference sequence). The trim removed 3 bases at V and 6 bases at J, leaving 8 bases unmatched. The CDR3 length is 14 residues. The DNA of the CDR3 is TGTGCCAGCAGTTTGTTCGGGACAGAGGGCGAGCAGTACTTC. It specifies CASSLFGTEGEQYF.

This clonotype showed up many times. CDR3: CAWTRSLRGNEQFF. CDR3 nucleotides: TGTGCCTGGACTAGGTCGTTACGTGGGAATGAGCAGTTCTTC. The genes are TRBV30 and TRBJ2-1; no clear D. CDR3 length equals 14 residues. CDR1 is GTSNPN and CDR2 is SVGIG in the germline V gene (reference sequence). The V end lost 4 bases, the J end lost 7 bases, and 17 bases lay between the germline ends.

This clonotype was counted many times. J is TRBJ1-4 and V is TRBV11-2, with D possibly TRBD1 on 5 matching bases. The CDR3 loop spans 15 amino acids. CDR1 is SGHAT and CDR2 is FQNNGV in the germline V gene. Trimming took off 2 bases at V and 3 bases at J, with 10 bases between the two ends. The CDR3 region has the DNA TGTGCCAGCAGCTTAACGGGGGTGGCTAATGAAAAACTGTTTTTT. This codes for CASSLTGVANEKLFF.

The CDR3 region is CASSPTPGPVPQYF. The CDR3 nucleotides are TGTGCCAGCAGTCCGACCCCGGGGCCCGTTCCGCAGTATTTT. This chain links TRBV27 with TRBJ2-3; D may correspond to TRBD1 or TRBD2 (5 bases each). The CDR3 is 14 amino acids. The V end was cut by 5 bases, the J end by 10 bases, with 19 bases between. The germline gives CDR1 MNHEY, CDR2 SMNVEV (reference sequence).

There are many counts of this clonotype. The chain couples TRBV6-1 to TRBJ2-3; 12 bases agree with TRBD2. Germline CDR1 reads MNHNS; CDR2 reads SASEGT. The V and J ends lost 7 bases and 0 bases, in that order; junction bases with no gene match: 11. The CDR3 consists of 18 residues. The DNA of the CDR3 is TGTGCCAGCACCAAACTAGCGGGGGGACTTACTAGCACAGATACGCAGTATTTT. Amino acids: CASTKLAGGLTSTDTQYF.

The table lists this clonotype with a few counts. This chain connects TRBV20-1 to TRBJ2-7; D uncertain. This CDR3 has 10 residues. Trimming removed 6 bases at V and 6 bases at J, with 9 bases between. CDR1 DFQATT and CDR2 SNEGSKA come from the germline V gene (reference sequence). In DNA form, the CDR3 reads TGCAGTGCCGGTCAGGCCGAGCAGTACTTC. This gives the protein CSAGQAEQYF.

This clonotype has at least ten counts. The V call is TRBV5-1, the J call TRBJ1-4; a weak D match, TRBD1 (5 bases). This CDR3 spans 16 amino acids. V was trimmed by 4 bases and J by 5 bases, leaving 18 bases between them. CDR1 and CDR2 from the germline V gene are SGHRS and YFSETQ. In nucleotides, the CDR3 is TGCGCCAGCAGCGCGCAGGGTAGGGGAATGAATGAAAAACTGTTTTTT. Encoded protein: CASSAQGRGMNEKLFF.

The chain joins TRBV29-1 to TRBJ2-7, with 8 bases that match TRBD1. CDR3 length: 12 residues. Germline-derived CDR1 and CDR2 are SQVTM and ANQGSEA. J gave up 5 bases and V 6 bases, and 6 bases lay outside the gene matches. CDR3 sequence (DNA): TGCAGCGTCGTTGGACAGGGCCACGAGCAGTACTTC. Encoded protein: CSVVGQGHEQYF.

This clonotype has a count of ten or more. This chain uses TRBV20-1 with TRBJ2-1; D might be TRBD1 or TRBD2, each matching 5 bases. The germline V gene has CDR1 DFQATT and CDR2 SNEGSKA (reference sequence). Between the trimmed V and J ends, which lost 3 bases and 2 bases, there was a span of 8 bases. This CDR3 is built from 13 residues. The CDR3 loop is CSASGATYNEQFF. The DNA of the CDR3 is TGCAGTGCTAGCGGGGCTACCTACAATGAGCAGTTCTTC.

This clonotype was observed many times. The chain recombines TRBV12-3 or TRBV12-4 with TRBJ2-2, with TRBD2 matching over 8 bases. CDR3 length: 15 amino acids. V dropped 3 bases and J dropped 0; count of bases not matched to a gene: 0. CDR3 residues: CASSLGLANTGELFF. The CDR3 DNA sequence: TGTGCCAGCAGTTTGGGACTAGCGAACACCGGGGAGCTGTTTTTT.

The gene calls are TRBV30 and TRBJ2-3; possibly TRBD2 for D (5 bases). The CDR3 is 15 amino acids. V was cut by 0 bases and J by 0 bases, with 10 bases left in between. In germline, CDR1 is GTSNPN, CDR2 SVGIG (reference sequence). This CDR3 is CAWSVTGLSTDTQYF. The CDR3 bases are TGTGCCTGGAGTGTCACCGGACTGAGCACAGATACGCAGTATTTT.

The chain uses TRBV7-9 and TRBJ1-4; the match to TRBD1 covers 9 bases. The CDR3 has 15 amino acids. The germline gives CDR1 SEHNR, CDR2 FQNEAQ (reference sequence). Trimming took 2 bases from V and 8 from J; bases not matched to a gene: 6. The CDR3 loop is CASSLTGQGREKLFF. CDR3 in DNA: TGTGCCAGCAGCTTAACGGGACAGGGTCGAGAAAAACTGTTTTTT.

There are a few counts of this clonotype. The chain recombines TRBV7-2 with TRBJ2-5; TRBD1 aligns across 7 bases. Looked up from germline, CDR1 is SGHTA and CDR2 is FQGNSA. The CDR3 is made up of 15 amino acids. V was clipped by 4 bases and J by 5 bases; unmatched bases: 10. CDR3 nucleotides: TGTGCCAGCAGCTCGAGGGCAGGGGGTCGGGAGACCCAGTACTTC. This translates into CASSSRAGGRETQYF.

The rearrangement links TRBV4-1 to TRBJ2-5, with D possibly TRBD2 on 5 matching bases. Trimming removed 4 bases from V and 3 bases from J, with 12 bases in between. In germline, CDR1 is MGHRA, CDR2 YSYEKL. This CDR3 has 14 amino acids. CDR3 in amino acids: CASSPPGNKETQYF. For the CDR3, the DNA is TGCGCCAGCAGCCCCCCGGGAAACAAAGAGACCCAGTACTTC.

This clonotype was counted ten times or more. The chain has TRBV2 and TRBJ2-1; possibly TRBD2 for D (7 bases). The CDR3 totals 19 residues. V was cut by 1 base and J by 4 bases, with 23 bases left in between. Germline V CDR1 and CDR2: SNHLY, FYNNEI. In DNA, the CDR3 is TGTGCCAGCAGTGAAGACCACCCCCTAGCGGAGGGGGGGTACAATGAGCAGTTCTTC. Its protein product is CASSEDHPLAEGGYNEQFF.

The table lists this clonotype with many counts. The CDR3 nucleotides read TGTGCCAGCAGTTTAGCTAGCGGGTACGAGCAGTACTTC. This codes for CASSLASGYEQYF. The rearrangement joins TRBV12-3 or TRBV12-4 to TRBJ2-7, with 7 bases matching TRBD2. There are 13 residues in the CDR3. V shed 0 bases, J shed 4 bases, and the junction held 0 bases outside the gene matches.

In the case of this clonotype: Possible read error: a much larger clone is one base away. This is likely a read error, given that the CDR3 carries no conserved phenylalanine or tryptophan at its end. The rearrangement links TRBV7-6 to TRBJ2-7; D is perhaps TRBD2 (6 bases). Between the trimmed V and J ends, which lost 5 bases and 3 bases, there was a span of 20 bases. Per the germline V gene, CDR1 is SGHVS and CDR2 is FNYEAQ. CDR3 length: 16 residues. CDR3 amino acids: CASSPLAGWRFYEQYS. CDR3 nucleotide sequence: TGTGCCAGCAGCCCCCTTGCGGGGTGGAGATTCTACGAGCAGTACTCC.

In its sample, this clonotype was seen a few times. The CDR3 nucleotides are TGCGCCAGCAGCGTAGACGGGACGGCCAATGAAAAACTGTTTTTT. This gives the protein CASSVDGTANEKLFF. The rearrangement joins TRBV5-1 to TRBJ1-4, with a tentative D call TRBD1 (5 bases). The V gene's germline CDR1 is SGHRS and CDR2 YFSETQ. The CDR3 loop spans 15 amino acids. V was pared by 4 bases and J by 5 bases, with 15 bases between.